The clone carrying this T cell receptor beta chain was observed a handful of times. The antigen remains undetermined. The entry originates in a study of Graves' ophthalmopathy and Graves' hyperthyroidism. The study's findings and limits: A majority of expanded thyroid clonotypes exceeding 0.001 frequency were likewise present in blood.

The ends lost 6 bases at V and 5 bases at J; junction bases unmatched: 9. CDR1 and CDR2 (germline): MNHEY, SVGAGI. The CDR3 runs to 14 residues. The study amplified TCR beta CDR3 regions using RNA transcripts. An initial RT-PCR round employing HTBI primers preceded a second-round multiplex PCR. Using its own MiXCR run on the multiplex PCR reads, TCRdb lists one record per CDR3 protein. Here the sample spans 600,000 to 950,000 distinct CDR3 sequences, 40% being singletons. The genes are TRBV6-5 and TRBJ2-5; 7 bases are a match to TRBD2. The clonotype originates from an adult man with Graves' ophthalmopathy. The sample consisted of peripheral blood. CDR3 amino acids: CASSSIGGSETQYF. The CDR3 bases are TGTGCCAGCAGCTCAATCGGGGGGTCGGAGACCCAGTACTTC.